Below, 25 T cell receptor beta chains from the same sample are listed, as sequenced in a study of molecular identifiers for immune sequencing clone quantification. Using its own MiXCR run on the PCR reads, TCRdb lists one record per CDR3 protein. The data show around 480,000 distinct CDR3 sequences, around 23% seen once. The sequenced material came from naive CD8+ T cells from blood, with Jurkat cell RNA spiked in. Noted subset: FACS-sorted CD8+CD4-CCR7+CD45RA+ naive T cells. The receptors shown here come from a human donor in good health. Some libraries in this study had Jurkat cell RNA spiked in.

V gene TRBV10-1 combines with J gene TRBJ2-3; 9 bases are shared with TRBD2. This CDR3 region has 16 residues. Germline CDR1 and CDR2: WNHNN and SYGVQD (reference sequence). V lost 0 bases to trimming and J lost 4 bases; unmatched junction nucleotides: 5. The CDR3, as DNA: TGCGCCAGCAGTGAGTCTTGGCGGGGGGGCGCAGATACGCAGTATTTT. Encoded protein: CASSESWRGGADTQYF.

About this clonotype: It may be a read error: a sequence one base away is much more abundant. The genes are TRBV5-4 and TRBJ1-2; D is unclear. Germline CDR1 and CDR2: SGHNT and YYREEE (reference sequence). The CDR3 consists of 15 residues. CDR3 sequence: CASNLQSTVSYGYTF. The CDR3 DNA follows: TGTGCCAGCAACTTGCAGTCAACAGTCTCCTATGGCTACACCTTC.

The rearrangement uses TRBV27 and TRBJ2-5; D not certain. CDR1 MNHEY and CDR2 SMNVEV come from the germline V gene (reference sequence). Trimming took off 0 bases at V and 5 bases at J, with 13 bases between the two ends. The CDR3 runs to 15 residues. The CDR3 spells CASSLSIRSHETQYF. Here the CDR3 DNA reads TGTGCCAGCAGTTTATCGATCCGGAGTCATGAGACCCAGTACTTC.

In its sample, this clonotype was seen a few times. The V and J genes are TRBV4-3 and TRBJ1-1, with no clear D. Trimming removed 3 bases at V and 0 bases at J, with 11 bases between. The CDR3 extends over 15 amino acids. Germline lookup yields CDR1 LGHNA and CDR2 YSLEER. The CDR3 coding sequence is TGCGCCAGCAGCCAGACCCCGACACTGAACACTGAAGCTTTCTTT. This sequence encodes CASSQTPTLNTEAFF.

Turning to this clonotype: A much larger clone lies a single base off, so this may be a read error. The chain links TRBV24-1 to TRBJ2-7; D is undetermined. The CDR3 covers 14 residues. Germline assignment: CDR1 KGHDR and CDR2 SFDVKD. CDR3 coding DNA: TGTGCCGCCAGTGATACGGGTCCCCCCTACGAGCAGTACTTC. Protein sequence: CAASDTGPPYEQYF.

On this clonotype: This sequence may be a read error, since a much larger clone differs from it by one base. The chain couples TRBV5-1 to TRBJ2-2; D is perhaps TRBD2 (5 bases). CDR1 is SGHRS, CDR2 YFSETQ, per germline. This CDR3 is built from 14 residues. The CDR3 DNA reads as TGCGCCAGCAGCTTGGCACCGGGCACCGGGGAGCTGTCTTTT. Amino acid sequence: CASSLAPGTGELSF.

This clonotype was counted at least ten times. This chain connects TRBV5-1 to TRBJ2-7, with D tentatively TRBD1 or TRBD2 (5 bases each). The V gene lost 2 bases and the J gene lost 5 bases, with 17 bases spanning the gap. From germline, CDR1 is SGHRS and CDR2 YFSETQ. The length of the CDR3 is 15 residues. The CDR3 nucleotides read TGCGCCAGCAGCTTTCGGGGCAGGGTGGTCGACGAGCAGTACTTC. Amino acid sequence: CASSFRGRVVDEQYF.

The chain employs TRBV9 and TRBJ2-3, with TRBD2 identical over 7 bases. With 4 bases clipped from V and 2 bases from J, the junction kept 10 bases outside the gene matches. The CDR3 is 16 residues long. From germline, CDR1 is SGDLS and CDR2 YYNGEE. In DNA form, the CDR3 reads TGTGCCAGCAGCCCAAACAGCGGGGACTTCACAGATACGCAGTATTTT. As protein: CASSPNSGDFTDTQYF.

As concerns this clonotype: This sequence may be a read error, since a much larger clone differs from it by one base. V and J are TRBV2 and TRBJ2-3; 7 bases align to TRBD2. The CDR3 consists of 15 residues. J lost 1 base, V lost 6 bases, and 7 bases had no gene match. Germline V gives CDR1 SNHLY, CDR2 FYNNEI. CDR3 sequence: CASRLAGRRTDTQYF. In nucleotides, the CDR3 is TGTGCCAGCAGATTAGCGGGCCGCCGCACAGATACGCAGTATTTT.

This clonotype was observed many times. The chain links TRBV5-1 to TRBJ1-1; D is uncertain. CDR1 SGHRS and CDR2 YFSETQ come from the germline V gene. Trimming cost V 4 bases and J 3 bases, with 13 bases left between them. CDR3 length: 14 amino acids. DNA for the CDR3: TGCGCCAGCAGCCCATTCGACATTGACACTGAAGCTTTCTTT. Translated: CASSPFDIDTEAFF.

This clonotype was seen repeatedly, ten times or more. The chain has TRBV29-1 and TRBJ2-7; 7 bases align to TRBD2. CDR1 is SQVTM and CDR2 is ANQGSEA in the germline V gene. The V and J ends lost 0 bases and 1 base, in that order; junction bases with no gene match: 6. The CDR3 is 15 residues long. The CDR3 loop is CSVEDWQGGSYEQYF. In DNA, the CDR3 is TGCAGCGTTGAAGATTGGCAGGGAGGGTCCTACGAGCAGTACTTC.

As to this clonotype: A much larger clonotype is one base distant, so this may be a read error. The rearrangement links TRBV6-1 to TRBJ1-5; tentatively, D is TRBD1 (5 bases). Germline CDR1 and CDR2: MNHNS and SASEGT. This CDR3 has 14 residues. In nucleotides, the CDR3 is TGTGCCGGCAGTCGGGACGGATTTAATCAGCCCCAGCATTTT. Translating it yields CAGSRDGFNQPQHF.

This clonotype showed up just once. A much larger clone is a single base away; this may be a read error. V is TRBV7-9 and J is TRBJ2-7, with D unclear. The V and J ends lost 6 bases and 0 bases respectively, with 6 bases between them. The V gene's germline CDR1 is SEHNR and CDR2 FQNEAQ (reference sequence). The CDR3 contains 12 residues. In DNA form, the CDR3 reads TGTGCCAGCAGGAGTAACTCCTACGAGCAGTACTTC. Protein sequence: CASRSNSYEQYF.

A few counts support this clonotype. CDR3 amino acids: CASSGEGARTPRTDTQYF. Written as DNA, the CDR3 is TGTGCCAGCAGCGGAGAGGGGGCCCGTACTCCCCGCACAGATACGCAGTATTTT. The chain links TRBV9 to TRBJ2-3; 7 bases map to TRBD1. V dropped 3 bases and J dropped 1; count of bases not matched to a gene: 14. The length of the CDR3 is 18 residues. Germline V gene lookup returns CDR1 SGDLS and CDR2 YYNGEE.

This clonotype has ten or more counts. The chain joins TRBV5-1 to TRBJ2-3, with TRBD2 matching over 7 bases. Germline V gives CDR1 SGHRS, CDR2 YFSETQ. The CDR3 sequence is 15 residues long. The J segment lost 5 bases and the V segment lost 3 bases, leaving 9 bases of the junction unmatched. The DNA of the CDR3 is TGCGCCAGCAGCTCACCGGGGGGAAGTAAAGATACGCAGTATTTT. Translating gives CASSSPGGSKDTQYF.

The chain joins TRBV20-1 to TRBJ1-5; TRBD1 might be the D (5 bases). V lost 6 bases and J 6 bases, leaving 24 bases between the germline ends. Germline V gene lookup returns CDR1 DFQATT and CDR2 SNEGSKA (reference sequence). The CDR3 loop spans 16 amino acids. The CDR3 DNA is TGCAGTGCCCCTGTACCAGGCAGGGAGATACCTCAGCCCCAGCATTTT. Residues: CSAPVPGREIPQPQHF.

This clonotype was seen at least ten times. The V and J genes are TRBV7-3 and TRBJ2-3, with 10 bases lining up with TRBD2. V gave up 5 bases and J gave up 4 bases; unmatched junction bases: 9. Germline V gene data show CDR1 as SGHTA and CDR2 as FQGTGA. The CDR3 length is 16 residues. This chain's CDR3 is CASSSYSGRSADTQYF. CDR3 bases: TGTGCCAGCAGCAGCTATAGCGGGAGGTCGGCAGATACGCAGTATTTT.

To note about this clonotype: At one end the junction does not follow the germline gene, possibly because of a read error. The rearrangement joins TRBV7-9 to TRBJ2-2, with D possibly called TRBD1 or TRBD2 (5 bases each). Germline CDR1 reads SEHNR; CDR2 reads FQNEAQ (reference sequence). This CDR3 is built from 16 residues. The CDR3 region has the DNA TGTGCCAGCAGCACATTGGGGCAGTCGAACACCGGGGAGCTGTTCTTT. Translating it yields CASSTLGQSNTGELFF.

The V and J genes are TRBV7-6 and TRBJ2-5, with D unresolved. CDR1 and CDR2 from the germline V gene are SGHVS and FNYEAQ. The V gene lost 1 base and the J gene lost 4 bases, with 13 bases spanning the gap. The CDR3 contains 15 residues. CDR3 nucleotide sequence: TGTGCCAGCAGCTTAGATTTGTACCCGGTAGAGACCCAGTACTTC. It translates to CASSLDLYPVETQYF. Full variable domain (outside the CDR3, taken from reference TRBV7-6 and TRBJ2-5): GAGVSQSPRYKVTKRGQDVALRCDPISGHVSLYWYRQALGQGPEFLTYFNYEAQQDKSGLPNDRFSAERPEGSISTLTIQRTEQRDSAMYRCASSLDLYPVETQYFGPGTRLLVL.

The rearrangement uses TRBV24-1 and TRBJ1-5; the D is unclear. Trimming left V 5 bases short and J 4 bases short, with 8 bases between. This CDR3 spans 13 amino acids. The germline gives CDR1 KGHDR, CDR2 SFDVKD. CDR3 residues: CATSGEGNQPQHF. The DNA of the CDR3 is TGTGCCACCAGTGGTGAGGGTAATCAGCCCCAGCATTTT.

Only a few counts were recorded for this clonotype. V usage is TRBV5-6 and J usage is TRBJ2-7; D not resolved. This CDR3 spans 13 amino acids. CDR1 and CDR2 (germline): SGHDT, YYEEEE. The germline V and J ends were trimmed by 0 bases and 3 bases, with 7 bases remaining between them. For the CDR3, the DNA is TGTGCCAGCAGCTTGGTATTTGGCTACGAGCAGTACTTC. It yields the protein CASSLVFGYEQYF.

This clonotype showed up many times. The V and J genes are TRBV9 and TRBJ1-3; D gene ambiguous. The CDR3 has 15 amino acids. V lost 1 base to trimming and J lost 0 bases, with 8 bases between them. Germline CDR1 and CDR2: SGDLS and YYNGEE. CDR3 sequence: CASSVSGNSGNTIYF. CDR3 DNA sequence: TGTGCCAGCAGCGTAAGCGGCAACTCTGGAAACACCATATATTTT.

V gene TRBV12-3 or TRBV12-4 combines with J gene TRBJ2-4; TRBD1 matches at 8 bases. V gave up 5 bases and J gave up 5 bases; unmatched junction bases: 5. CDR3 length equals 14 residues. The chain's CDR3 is CASSRQGLENIQYF. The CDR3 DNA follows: TGTGCCAGCAGTCGACAGGGGCTGGAAAACATTCAGTACTTC.

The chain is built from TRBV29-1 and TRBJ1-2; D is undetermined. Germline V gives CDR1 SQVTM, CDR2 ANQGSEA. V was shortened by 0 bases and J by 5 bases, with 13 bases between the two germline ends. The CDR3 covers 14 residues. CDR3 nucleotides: TGCAGCGTTGAAGATAAGGTCCCCCCGTATGGCTACACCTTC. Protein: CSVEDKVPPYGYTF.

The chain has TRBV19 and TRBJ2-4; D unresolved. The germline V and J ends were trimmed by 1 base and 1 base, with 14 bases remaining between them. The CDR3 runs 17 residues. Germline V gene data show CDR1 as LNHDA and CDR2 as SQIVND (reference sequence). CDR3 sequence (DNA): TGTGCCAGTAGTATAGCTTCCACCCAGAGGGCCAAAAACATTCAGTACTTC. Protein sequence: CASSIASTQRAKNIQYF. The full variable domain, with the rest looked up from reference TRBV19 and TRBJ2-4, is DGGITQSPKYLFRKEGQNVTLSCEQNLNHDAMYWYRQDPGQGLRLIYYSQIVNDFQKGDIAEGYSVSREKKESFPLTVTSAQKNPTAFYLCASSIASTQRAKNIQYFGAGTRLSVL.